The source of this T cell receptor (beta chain) is a study of cytomegalovirus exposure and HLA in healthy donors. On this clone: Its specificity is unknown.

V lost 7 bases, J lost 4 bases, and 12 bases stayed unmatched. Germline CDR1 and CDR2: MNHEY and SVGAGI. CDR3 size: 15 residues. Both 60 Vbeta primers and 13 Jbeta primers went into the PCR. This table comes from immunoSEQ multiplex PCR, and its TCRdb copy is limited to in-frame clones, with some not included. The sample shows roughly 200,000 clones, more than 75% of them seen only once. Whole-study results and caveats: Cytomegalovirus status was reportedly diagnosed by the classifier with high specificity and sensitivity.

This clonotype originated in a man between 35 and 55 years old in good health and CMV-seropositive. The gene calls are TRBV6-5 and TRBJ2-5; the match to TRBD1 covers 7 bases. Sequences were obtained from PBMCs. The DNA of the CDR3 is TGTGCCAGCAAACAATACAAGGGGGCTCTAGAGACCCAGTACTTC. As protein: CASKQYKGALETQYF.